This T cell receptor beta chain stems from a study of OX40 agonist ivuxolimab in advanced cancers. Here immunoSEQ multiplex PCR was the method, and the copy in TCRdb shows in-frame clones only, minus some. Here the sample spans 65,000 to 100,000 clones, about 81% being singletons. Trimming cost V 1 base and J 6 bases, with 13 bases left between them. This CDR3 contains 15 residues. The V gene's germline CDR1 is LNHDA and CDR2 SQIVND (reference sequence). The chain is built from TRBV19 and TRBJ2-1; TRBD2 might be the D (6 bases). The source is an adult with an advanced solid tumor such as melanoma, head and neck, liver or kidney cancer. The specimen comprised CD4+ or CD8+ T cells sorted from blood, sampled in a trial of the OX40 agonist ivuxolimab. The CDR3 bases are TGTGCCAGTAGTATAGTTGGCGGGAACAGCAATGAGCAGTTCTTC. Translating it yields CASSIVGGNSNEQFF.